These 2 T cell receptor beta chains share one sample of origin, sequenced in a study of technical replicates of blood from several donors. Using immunoSEQ multiplex PCR, the repertoire was profiled, and TCRdb retains in-frame clones only, with some absent. The sample consists of over 70,000 clones, just under 97% of them appearing once. The sample comprised T cells isolated from PBMCs. The receptors derive from a human donor in good health.

CDR3 nucleotide sequence: TGTGCCAGCAGCGTAGGGGGGCTAGCGGGAGTAGAGACCCAGTACTTC. Its protein product is CASSVGGLAGVETQYF. The chain uses TRBV9 and TRBJ2-5, with 10 bases lining up with TRBD2. The germline V gene encodes CDR1 SGDLS and CDR2 YYNGEE. The CDR3 sequence is 16 residues long. V lost 0 bases and J lost 4; bases outside the gene matches: 6.

Here the CDR3 reads CASSRGTASYGYTF. In DNA form, the CDR3 reads TGTGCCAGCTCCCGCGGGACCGCCTCGTATGGCTACACCTTC. The rearrangement links TRBV18 to TRBJ1-2, with TRBD1 as a possible D gene (5 bases). Trimming took off 6 bases at V and 5 bases at J, with 16 bases between the two ends. There are 14 residues in the CDR3. Germline values: CDR1 KGHSH, CDR2 LQKENI.